What follows describes a single T cell receptor beta chain. The antigen is not known. This sample stems from a study of T cell responses to AZD1222 COVID-19 vaccine. General study findings and limits: Increased Spike-specific TCR breadth and depth were observed after two AZD1222 doses. The span of vaccine-associated CD4 TCRs extended across spike, with dominance at 160-218 and 743-854. Regions left unmutated in variants are reportedly the target of nearly half of spike-specific TCRs.

Using immunoSEQ multiplex PCR, the repertoire was profiled, and TCRdb retains in-frame clones only, with some absent. The sample includes about 160,000 clones, roughly nine tenths of them seen just once. The receptor's source is an adult in good health. The specimen was peripheral blood, collected on day 0 of AZD1222 vaccination.

CDR3 sequence: CASRSDRFGYTF. For the CDR3, the DNA is TGTGCCAGCAGGTCTGACAGGTTTGGCTACACCTTC. The rearrangement links TRBV7-2 to TRBJ1-2; TRBD1 is a possible D gene (6 bases). Germline CDR1 is SGHTA and CDR2 is FQGNSA. V lost 6 bases, J lost 7 bases, and 12 bases lay in between. This CDR3 is built from 12 residues.